The clone carrying this T cell receptor (beta chain) appeared a few times. Its specificity is not known. The data were obtained in a study of T-cell reconstitution after alpha-beta-depleted transplantation in children. Study results and caveats: About two months after transplant, alpha-beta T cells reportedly came from several hundred expanded graft clones. Recipient T cells and thymic progenitors that survived were the source of the high TCRbeta diversity seen at day 60 in some patients. The authors attributed T-cell counts and diversity one year after transplant mostly to newly produced T cells.

Preparing the TCRbeta library involved the use of unique molecular identifiers. TCRdb redid the calling of the PCR reads with MiXCR, one entry per CDR3 protein. Of fewer than 750,000 distinct CDR3 sequences listed, 27% were seen once; the top ten hold about a third. CDR1 and CDR2 from the germline V gene are SGHTA and FQGNSA. The CDR3 totals 14 residues. V lost 8 bases and J lost 2, with 13 bases in between. The origin of this receptor is a boy under two years old with Wiskott-Aldrich syndrome, due to receive a stem cell transplant. Sample: PBMCs, taken before TCRalphabeta/CD19-depleted stem cell transplant. The V and J genes are TRBV7-2 and TRBJ1-3, with D perhaps TRBD1 (5 bases). Here the CDR3 reads CASAPGGTGNTIYF. CDR3 bases: TGTGCCAGCGCCCCGGGGGGGACTGGAAACACCATATATTTT.